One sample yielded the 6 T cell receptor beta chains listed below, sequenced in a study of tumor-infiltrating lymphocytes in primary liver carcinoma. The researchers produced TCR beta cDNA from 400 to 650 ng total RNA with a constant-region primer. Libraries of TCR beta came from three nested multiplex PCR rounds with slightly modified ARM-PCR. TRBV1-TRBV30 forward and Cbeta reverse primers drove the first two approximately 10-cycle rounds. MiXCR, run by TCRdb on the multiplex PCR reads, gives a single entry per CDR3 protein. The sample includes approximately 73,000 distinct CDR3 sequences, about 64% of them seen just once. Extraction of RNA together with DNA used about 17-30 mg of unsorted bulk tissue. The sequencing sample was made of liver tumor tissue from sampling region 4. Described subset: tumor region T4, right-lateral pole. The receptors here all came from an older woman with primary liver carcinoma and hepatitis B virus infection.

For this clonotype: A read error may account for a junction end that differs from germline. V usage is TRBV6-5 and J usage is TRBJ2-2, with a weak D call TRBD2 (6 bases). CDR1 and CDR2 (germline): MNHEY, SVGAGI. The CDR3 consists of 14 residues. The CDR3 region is CASEGGTNTGELFF. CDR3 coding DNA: TGTGCCAGTGAAGGCGGGACGAACACCGGGGAGCTGTTCTTT.

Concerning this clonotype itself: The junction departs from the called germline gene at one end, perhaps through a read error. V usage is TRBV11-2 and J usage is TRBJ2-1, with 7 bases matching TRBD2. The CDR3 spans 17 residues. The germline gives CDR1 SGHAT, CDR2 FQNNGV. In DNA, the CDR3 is TGTGCCAGCAGCTTACGTCTGGTAGCGGGTGGGCCGAATGAGCAATTCTTC. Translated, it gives CASSLRLVAGGPNEQFF.

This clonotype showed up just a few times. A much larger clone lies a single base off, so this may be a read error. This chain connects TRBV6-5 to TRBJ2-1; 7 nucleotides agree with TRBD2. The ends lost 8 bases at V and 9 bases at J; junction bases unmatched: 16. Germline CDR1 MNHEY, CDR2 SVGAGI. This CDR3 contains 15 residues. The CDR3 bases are TGTGCCAGCGGACGCGGGGGAGGGCCTAGTATTGAGCAGTTCTTC. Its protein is CASGRGGGPSIEQFF.

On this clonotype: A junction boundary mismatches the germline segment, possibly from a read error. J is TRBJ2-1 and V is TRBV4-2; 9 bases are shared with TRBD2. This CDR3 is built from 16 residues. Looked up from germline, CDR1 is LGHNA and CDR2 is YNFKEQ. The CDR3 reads CANSTRESGRRNEHFF. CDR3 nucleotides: TGTGCCAACAGCACGAGGGAAAGCGGGAGGAGAAATGAGCACTTCTTC.

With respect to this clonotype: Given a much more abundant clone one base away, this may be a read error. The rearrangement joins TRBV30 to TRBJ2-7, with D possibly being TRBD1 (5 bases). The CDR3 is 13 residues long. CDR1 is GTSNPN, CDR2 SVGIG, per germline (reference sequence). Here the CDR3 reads CALSVQVGAQQDF. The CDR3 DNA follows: TGTGCCTTGAGTGTACAGGTCGGAGCCCAGCAGGACTTC. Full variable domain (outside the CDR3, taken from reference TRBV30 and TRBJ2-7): SQTIHQWPATLVQPVGSPLSLECTVEGTSNPNLYWYRQAAGRGLQLLFYSVGIGQISSEVPQNLSASRPQDRQFILSSKKLLLSDSGFYLCALSVQVGAQQDFGPGTRLTVT.

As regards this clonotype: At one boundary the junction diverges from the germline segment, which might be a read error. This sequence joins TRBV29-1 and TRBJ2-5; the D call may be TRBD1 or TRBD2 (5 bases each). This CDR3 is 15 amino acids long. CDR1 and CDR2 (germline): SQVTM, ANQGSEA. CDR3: CSVEGGRGKQETRYF. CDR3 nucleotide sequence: TGCAGCGTTGAAGGGGGGAGAGGGAAACAAGAGACCCGGTACTTC.